Described below is a single T cell receptor beta chain sequence and its context. Its antigen is currently unknown. The CDR3 has 15 residues. V was pared by 3 bases and J by 3 bases, with 14 bases between. The germline CDR1 and CDR2 sequences are SGHTA and FQGNSA. Expressed TCRB transcripts were sequenced because the entire RNA isolate underwent reverse transcription. This table comes from immunoSEQ multiplex PCR, and its TCRdb copy is limited to in-frame clones, with some not included. There are 70,000 to 90,000 clones in the sample; roughly a third occur only once, and around 0.5% lies in the top ten. Sorting with CD45RO/CCR7/CD25/CD127/CD95/CD27 yielded naive, central memory, regulatory and stem-like memory CD4+ cells. The sample belongs to a study of beta chain features in type 1 diabetes. The study's findings and limits: The study found fewer insertions and more deletions at VDJ junctions in type 1 diabetes patients. TCRB CDR3s from Type 1 diabetes patients were moderately but significantly shorter in all four CD4+ subsets.

The clonotype was recovered from a woman between 18 and 29 years old in good health. Material: stem cell memory CD4+ T cells from blood. The chain carries TRBV7-2 and TRBJ1-2; possible D gene TRBD1, 6 bases. The CDR3 sequence is CASSFLGARDYGYTF. The CDR3 DNA reads TGTGCCAGCAGCTTTTTGGGGGCCAGGGACTATGGCTACACCTTC.